Listed below are T cell receptor beta chains from one sample, sequenced in a study of CD8+CD57+ T cells in acquired aplastic anemia. TCRdb itself ran the reads through MiXCR, one entry per CDR3 protein. The sample holds 150,000 to 180,000 distinct CDR3 sequences; approximately 52% are singletons and the top ten take about an eighth. The sequencing sample was made of sorted CD4+, CD8+, or CD8+CD57+ T cells (not recorded which) from PBMCs. The receptor set was obtained from a human donor with aplastic anemia. CDR3s include the opening cysteine and the closing phenylalanine or tryptophan. A D gene is named only where the DNA matches it firmly. Clone size is stated in some rows and not others, as once, few, many or a class when expanded.

J gene	V gene	clone size	D gene	CDR3 DNA	CDR3 protein
TRBJ1-4	TRBV20-1	-	-	TGCAGTGCTAGAACCTACAGTGAACTTAATGAAAAACTGTTTTTT	CSARTYSELNEKLFF
TRBJ2-7	TRBV4-2	many	TRBD2	TGTGCCAGCAGCCAAGACGTTGGTAGCGGGGGCCCCAGCTCCTACGAGCAGTACTTC	CASSQDVGSGGPSSYEQYF
TRBJ2-1	TRBV5-4	-	TRBD1	TGTGCCAGCAGCTTCGCCGGGACAGGGGTCAATGAGCAGTTCTTC	CASSFAGTGVNEQFF
TRBJ1-5	TRBV6-1	-	-	TGTGCCAGCAGTGAAGGACAGACCGATCAGCCCCAGCATTTT	CASSEGQTDQPQHF
TRBJ2-3	TRBV20-1	once	TRBD2	TGCAGTGCTAGTCCCGGGACTAGCGGGGGAGATACGCAGTATTTT	CSASPGTSGGDTQYF
TRBJ2-5	TRBV6-4	-	TRBD2	TGTGCCAGCAGTGAAGCGGGGGGGCCGGAGACCCAGTACTTC	CASSEAGGPETQYF
TRBJ2-1	TRBV20-1	-	TRBD2	TGCAGTGCTAGAGATGAACTAGCGCTTGACAATGAGCAGTTCTTC	CSARDELALDNEQFF
TRBJ2-7	TRBV12-3/TRBV12-4	many	TRBD1	TGTGCCAGCAGTATCGGGACAGGCTCCTACGAGCAGTACTTC	CASSIGTGSYEQYF
TRBJ1-4	TRBV7-9	-	-	TGTGCCAGCAGCTTAGTTAACGGTGAAAAACTGTTTTTT	CASSLVNGEKLFF
TRBJ1-5	TRBV10-3	-	-	TGTGCCATCAGTGATCTGGCGGGGATCGCAAATCAGCCCCAGCATTTT	CAISDLAGIANQPQHF
TRBJ2-3	TRBV2	many	-	TGTGCCAGCAGTGAACCACCCGGCAGGGGACCTTTGACAGATACGCAGTATTTT	CASSEPPGRGPLTDTQYF
TRBJ2-7	TRBV7-9	-	-	TGTGCCAGCAGCTTAGTCGGTCACAACGAGCAGTACTTC	CASSLVGHNEQYF
TRBJ2-1	TRBV10-3	-	-	TGTGCCATCAGTGTAAGTGTCGTAGGGGGTGGTGAGCAGTTCTTC	CAISVSVVGGGEQFF
TRBJ2-7	TRBV11-2	-	-	TGTGCCAGCAGCGACCCCACCGGGACGGTTACCTACGAGCAGTACTTC	CASSDPTGTVTYEQYF
TRBJ1-2	TRBV20-1	-	-	TGCAGTGCTAATCCCAGGGGTTTGGATGGCTACACCTTC	CSANPRGLDGYTF
TRBJ2-7	TRBV7-6	-	-	TGTGCCAGCAGCTTAGTGATGGGAGGACCCGGGCCCTACGAGCAGTACTTC	CASSLVMGGPGPYEQYF
TRBJ1-6	TRBV11-2	-	-	TGTGCCAGCAGCCCGGCACGGCAGGACGGATCCCTCCACTTT	CASSPARQDGSLHF
TRBJ1-1	TRBV10-3	-	-	TGTGCCACGATCGGGACACAGAACACTGAAGCTTTCTTT	CATIGTQNTEAFF
TRBJ1-2	TRBV2	many	-	TGTGCCAGCAGTGAAGCTGGTAGGGAGACAACTAACTATGGCTACACCTTC	CASSEAGRETTNYGYTF
TRBJ1-6	TRBV7-9	few	-	TGTGCCAGCAGCTTACAGGCCTCACCCCTCCACTTT	CASSLQASPLHF
TRBJ1-1	TRBV10-3	-	-	TGTGCCATCAGGCAGTACGGTGAAGCTTTCTTT	CAIRQYGEAFF
TRBJ1-1	TRBV20-1	many	TRBD1	TGCAGTGCTAGAGATCAAGGGGGCAGTAACACTGAAGCTTTCTTT	CSARDQGGSNTEAFF
TRBJ2-7	TRBV12-3/TRBV12-4	many	-	TGTGCCAGCAGTTTCGCAGGGCTGGGCTATAGCTCCTACGAGCAGTACTTC	CASSFAGLGYSSYEQYF
TRBJ2-1	TRBV12-5	many	TRBD1	TGTGCTAGTGGTTTCGACAGGGGTAATGAGCAGTTCTTC	CASGFDRGNEQFF
TRBJ1-2	TRBV29-1	many	-	TGCAGCTACGTGGACCCCCATGGCTACACCTTC	CSYVDPHGYTF
TRBJ2-7	TRBV7-9	many	-	TGTGCCAGCACCCCTTCGATAGGTTCCTACGAGCAGTACTTC	CASTPSIGSYEQYF
TRBJ2-2	TRBV6-1	many	-	TGTGCCAGCAGAGAAGGGGACACTTCGAACACCGGGGAGCTGTTTTTT	CASREGDTSNTGELFF
TRBJ2-3	TRBV24-1	-	-	TGTGCCACCAGTGTCGAATATACGCAGTATTTT	CATSVEYTQYF
TRBJ1-1	TRBV24-1	many	-	TGTGCCACCAGTGGTGGACCATACACTGAAGCTTTCTTT	CATSGGPYTEAFF
TRBJ2-1	TRBV19	-	TRBD1	TGTGCCAGTAGTATAGGGACAGGGGCCTACAATGAGCAGTTCTTC	CASSIGTGAYNEQFF
TRBJ1-4	TRBV11-2	many	-	TGTGCCAGCAGCCCCCGGACATTACGGGACGGAACGTGGAATGAAAAACTGTTTTTT	CASSPRTLRDGTWNEKLFF
TRBJ2-5	TRBV9	-	TRBD2	TGTGCCAGCAGCGGGCAGCTCGGGACTAGCGGGAGGGAGACCCAGTACTTC	CASSGQLGTSGRETQYF
TRBJ2-1	TRBV2	-	TRBD2	TGTGCCAGCAGTGAAGAACTGGCGGGGGGGCACAATGAGCAGTTCTTC	CASSEELAGGHNEQFF
TRBJ2-3	TRBV5-4	many	-	TGTGCCAGCAGCTTTTTGGAGAGCGGCGATACGCAGTATTTT	CASSFLESGDTQYF
TRBJ2-7	TRBV11-2	many	-	TGTGCCAGCAGCCCGGGTGGTGAGCAGTACTTC	CASSPGGEQYF
TRBJ2-3	TRBV7-2	many	TRBD1	TGTGCCAGCAGCCTGACAGGGGTAGCAGATACGCAGTATTTT	CASSLTGVADTQYF
TRBJ2-1	TRBV7-7	few	-	TGTGCTAGCAGCTTAGATCGGAATAATGAGCAGTTCTTC	CASSLDRNNEQFF
TRBJ2-2	TRBV11-2	-	-	TGTGCCAGCAGCTTAGGAGTTGGGGGAGGCACCGGGGAGCTGTTTTTT	CASSLGVGGGTGELFF
TRBJ1-1	TRBV5-1	-	-	TGCGCCAGCAGCTTGGCGGGGGATTCAGTCACTGAAGCTTTCTTT	CASSLAGDSVTEAFF
TRBJ2-6	TRBV18	-	-	TGTGCCAGCTCACCACCGGGGGTGAGCTCTGGGGCCAACGTCCTGACTTTC	CASSPPGVSSGANVLTF
TRBJ1-1	TRBV25-1	-	-	TGTGCCAGCAGTGACGCCGGACACCCTGAAGCTTTCTTT	CASSDAGHPEAFF
TRBJ2-1	TRBV5-1	-	TRBD2	TGCGCCAGCAGCTTGTGGCCCGCGGGGGGGGAGCAGTTCTTC	CASSLWPAGGEQFF
TRBJ1-1	TRBV6-2/TRBV6-3	-	-	TGTGCCAGCAGTTACGGGGGCCCGAACACTGAAGCTTTCTTT	CASSYGGPNTEAFF
TRBJ1-1	TRBV29-1	-	-	TGCAGCGTTGAAACGCGACAGAACACTGAAGCTTTCTTT	CSVETRQNTEAFF